The rows below give T cell receptor beta chains drawn from one sample of a study of long-term antiretroviral therapy in people with HIV. Repertoires were generated with immunoSEQ multiplex PCR, while TCRdb's copy carries only in-frame clones and drops some. The sample yields approximately 9,600 clones, roughly 89% seen once. The source material was unsorted PBMCs, sampled 0.3 years before starting antiretroviral therapy. Receptors originate from a man aged 25-45 years with HIV. The conserved cysteine and the conserved F or W are not part of the CDR3 here. The listing skips clone size in some rows; elsewhere it reads once, few, many or a size class.

v_gene	j_gene	abundance	CDR3aa
TRBV4-2	TRBJ1-1	NA	ASSQESWNTEAF
TRBV4-3	TRBJ1-5	NA	ASSQDRNQPQH
TRBV7-9	TRBJ1-1	NA	ASSLVVRTRVYYTEAF
TRBV5-1	TRBJ2-5	NA	ASSLALAGKVETQY
TRBV5-4	TRBJ2-7	large	ASSLGEDTSAYEQY
TRBV19	TRBJ2-1	NA	ASSPFGGPYNEQF
TRBV9	TRBJ2-1	NA	ASSVPSGSAYNEQF
TRBV6-6	TRBJ2-7	NA	ASSYLGQGNSEQY
TRBV5-4	TRBJ2-7	large	ASSLDNRGSEQY
TRBV28	TRBJ1-3	few	ASSYRGAGNTIY
TRBV4-3	TRBJ2-5	NA	ASSLSLRGGSETQY
TRBV5-1	TRBJ1-2	NA	ASSSGLDSGGGYT
TRBV6-9	TRBJ1-3	few	ASSFWGGAAGNTIY
TRBV28	TRBJ1-1	NA	ASSRRLTTSTEAF
TRBV5-4	TRBJ1-4	NA	ASSSGPNSNEKLF
TRBV7-7	TRBJ2-5	NA	ASSSGRTFQETQY
TRBV21-1	TRBJ1-1	NA	ASSDQVNTEAF
TRBV11-3	TRBJ2-1	NA	ASSLEPAWLAGGGEQF
TRBV13	TRBJ1-1	NA	ASSLGWTGGNTEAF
TRBV5-5	TRBJ2-7	once	ASSSGGRSTYEQY
TRBV27	TRBJ2-7	NA	ASSLWASGSSYEQY
TRBV5-4	TRBJ2-7	NA	ASTNKDRGIYEQY
TRBV19	TRBJ2-5	NA	ASSWGGGADETQY
TRBV18	TRBJ2-7	NA	ASSPLRAEQY
TRBV30	TRBJ2-5	NA	AWSITSSGGETQY